Below, 30 T cell receptor beta chains from the same sample are listed, as sequenced in a study of cytomegalovirus exposure and HLA in healthy donors. The PCR ran on 60 Vbeta and 13 Jbeta primers. Here immunoSEQ multiplex PCR was the method, and the copy in TCRdb shows in-frame clones only, minus some. The repertoire holds 100,000 to 140,000 clones, with 74% as singletons. The sequenced sample was PBMCs. The receptors shown here come from a woman between 35 and 50 years old in good health and CMV-seropositive.

The rearrangement links TRBV30 to TRBJ2-5; TRBD1 agrees at 8 bases. The end of the DNA aligns better with TRBJ2-7, so the J call may be wrong. The CDR3 spans 13 residues. Germline CDR1 GTSNPN, CDR2 SVGIG (reference sequence). The CDR3 spells CAWSPDRGNEQYF. The CDR3 DNA is TGTGCCTGGAGCCCCGACAGGGGCAACGAGCAGTACTTC.

In this sample, this clone turned up once. V and J are TRBV6-1 and TRBJ2-7; D gene unclear. V was clipped by 4 bases and J by 3 bases, with 4 bases between them. The CDR3 covers 11 residues. From germline, CDR1 is MNHNS and CDR2 SASEGT. CDR3 amino acids: CASSAFYEQYF. The CDR3 coding sequence is TGTGCCAGCAGTGCATTCTACGAGCAGTACTTC.

The genes are TRBV7-3 and TRBJ2-3, with TRBD1 matching 7 bases. There are 14 residues in the CDR3. J lost 4 bases, V lost 4 bases, and 5 bases had no gene match. Germline loops: CDR1 SGHTA, CDR2 FQGTGA. Here the CDR3 reads CASSSTGISDTQYF. The CDR3 DNA follows: TGTGCCAGCAGCTCGACAGGGATCTCAGATACGCAGTATTTT.

The chain joins TRBV5-4 to TRBJ2-7; 9 bases agree with TRBD1. The germline gives CDR1 SGHNT, CDR2 YYREEE (reference sequence). This CDR3 region has 15 residues. V shed 4 bases, J shed 7 bases, and the junction held 12 bases outside the gene matches. The CDR3 loop is CASSPGTGTLWEQYF. The CDR3 bases are TGTGCCAGCAGCCCAGGGACAGGGACCCTTTGGGAGCAGTACTTC.

In DNA, the CDR3 is TGTGCCGCCTCCGTAGGCAAAACTAGTAATTCACCCCTCCACTTT. It translates to CAASVGKTSNSPLHF. The V call is TRBV6-1, the J call TRBJ1-6; D is unclear. The germline CDR1 and CDR2 sequences are MNHNS and SASEGT. V shed 11 bases and J shed 6 bases, with 20 bases lying between them. This CDR3 region has 15 residues.

This clone was seen a single time. V and J are TRBV18 and TRBJ1-5; 10 nucleotides line up with TRBD1. The CDR3 runs to 14 residues. The J segment lost 11 bases and the V segment lost 3 bases, leaving 7 bases of the junction unmatched. In germline, CDR1 is KGHSH, CDR2 LQKENI. CDR3 DNA: TGTGCCAGCTCACCGGGACAGGGGTATAGGGCCCAGCATTTT. It codes for CASSPGQGYRAQHF.

V usage is TRBV30 and J usage is TRBJ2-7; TRBD1 agrees at 7 bases. The V segment lost 4 bases and the J segment 2 bases; nucleotides outside the gene matches: 5. The CDR3 has 13 residues. Germline assignment: CDR1 GTSNPN and CDR2 SVGIG (reference sequence). Written as DNA, the CDR3 is TGTGCCTGGAAGCTGCAGGGGGCCTACGAGCAGTACTTC. This translates into CAWKLQGAYEQYF.

Only a few counts were recorded for this clone. The chain combines TRBV30 with TRBJ2-7; the D gene is possibly TRBD2 (6 bases). CDR3 length equals 10 residues. Per the germline V gene, CDR1 is GTSNPN and CDR2 is SVGIG (reference sequence). Trimming took off 5 bases at V and 7 bases at J, with 9 bases between the two ends. Written as DNA, the CDR3 is TGTGCCTGGGGAGGGAGGGAGCAGTACTTC. It yields the protein CAWGGREQYF.

This chain connects TRBV7-9 to TRBJ1-4; 10 positions agree with TRBD1. Germline V gene data show CDR1 as SEHNR and CDR2 as FQNEAQ (reference sequence). V lost 5 bases and J lost 5; bases outside the gene matches: 11. CDR3 size: 17 residues. CDR3 protein: CASSPGQGVIPNEKLFF. Written as DNA, the CDR3 is TGTGCCAGCAGCCCTGGACAGGGGGTGATCCCCAATGAAAAACTGTTTTTT.

The chain employs TRBV9 and TRBJ1-2; D might be TRBD1 (5 bases). This CDR3 comprises 13 residues. V was pared by 2 bases and J by 3 bases, with 8 bases between. CDR1 SGDLS and CDR2 YYNGEE come from the germline V gene. The CDR3 bases are TGTGCCAGCAGCGTCGACAGCGACTATGGCTACACCTTC. Its protein product is CASSVDSDYGYTF.

The rearrangement joins TRBV10-2 to TRBJ1-6; a weak D match, TRBD1 (5 bases). The CDR3 has 15 residues. Trimming cost V 8 bases and J 6 bases, with 17 bases left between them. Per the germline V gene, CDR1 is WSHSY and CDR2 is SAAADI. CDR3 sequence reads: CASGRPRDFNSPLHF. DNA of the CDR3: TGCGCCAGCGGGAGGCCTCGGGACTTTAATTCACCCCTCCACTTT.

The gene calls are TRBV7-9 and TRBJ1-2; a possible D gene is TRBD1 (5 bases). CDR3 length: 13 residues. Germline V gene sequence: CDR1 SEHNR, CDR2 FQNEAQ (reference sequence). Between the trimmed V and J ends, which lost 5 bases and 2 bases, there was a span of 9 bases. The CDR3 protein is CASSVDSNYGYTF. For the CDR3, the DNA is TGTGCCAGCAGCGTTGACAGCAACTATGGCTACACCTTC. The full variable domain, rest sourced from reference TRBV7-9 and TRBJ1-2, is DTGVSQNPRHKITKRGQNVTFRCDPISEHNRLYWYRQTLGQGPEFLTYFQNEAQLEKSRLLSDRFSAERPKGSFSTLEIQRTEQGDSAMYLCASSVDSNYGYTFGSGTRLTVV.

The gene calls are TRBV7-9 and TRBJ2-6; D unresolved. V was pared by 5 bases and J by 1 base, with 9 bases between. This CDR3 is 15 amino acids long. Germline V gives CDR1 SEHNR, CDR2 FQNEAQ (reference sequence). CDR3 DNA sequence: TGTGCCAGCAGCCTCGACTCATCTGGGGCCAACGTCCTGACTTTC. Protein product: CASSLDSSGANVLTF.

The sample holds a few counts of this clone. V and J are TRBV2 and TRBJ2-4; TRBD1 might be the D (6 bases). Between the trimmed V and J ends, which lost 6 bases and 6 bases, there was a span of 24 bases. Germline V gene sequence: CDR1 SNHLY, CDR2 FYNNEI. CDR3 length equals 17 residues. The CDR3 is CASRRGIQESRGNIQYF. DNA for the CDR3: TGTGCCAGCAGGAGGGGGATCCAGGAGTCCCGAGGAAACATTCAGTACTTC.

J is TRBJ1-2 and V is TRBV30; D uncertain. The V end was cut by 5 bases, the J end by 5 bases, with 6 bases between. This CDR3 has 10 residues. Germline V lookup: CDR1 GTSNPN, CDR2 SVGIG (reference sequence). Here the CDR3 reads CAWGLYGYTF. Written as DNA, the CDR3 is TGTGCCTGGGGGCTTTATGGCTACACCTTC.

The chain joins TRBV5-1 to TRBJ1-5; D is unclear. Trimming removed 0 bases at V and 8 bases at J, with 9 bases between. CDR3 length equals 13 residues. Germline-derived CDR1 and CDR2 are SGHRS and YFSETQ. CDR3: CASSLGAFEPQHF. Written as DNA, the CDR3 is TGCGCCAGCAGCTTGGGGGCCTTTGAGCCCCAGCATTTT. The complete variable domain, with remaining parts taken from reference TRBV5-1 and TRBJ1-5, reads KAGVTQTPRYLIKTRGQQVTLSCSPISGHRSVSWYQQTPGQGLQFLFEYFSETQRNKGNFPGRFSGRQFSNSRSEMNVSTLELGDSALYLCASSLGAFEPQHFGDGTRLSIL.

The V call is TRBV5-4, the J call TRBJ2-5; TRBD1 agrees at 7 bases. Germline V gives CDR1 SGHNT, CDR2 YYREEE (reference sequence). CDR3 length equals 14 residues. The ends lost 4 bases at V and 5 bases at J; junction bases unmatched: 8. In DNA form, the CDR3 reads TGTGCCAGCAGCCATAAAGGGGGCGAGGAGACCCAGTACTTC. Translated, it gives CASSHKGGEETQYF.

This chain joins TRBV30 and TRBJ2-7; D gene uncertain. The CDR3 covers 13 residues. Germline CDR1 GTSNPN, CDR2 SVGIG (reference sequence). Trimming pared 1 base from V and 2 bases from J, leaving 9 bases between. DNA of the CDR3: TGTGCCTGGAGTGGGGCAGGAACCTACGAGCAGTACTTC. Its protein product is CAWSGAGTYEQYF.

V usage is TRBV6-1 and J usage is TRBJ2-5; 7 bases are a match to TRBD1. CDR1 is MNHNS, CDR2 SASEGT, per germline. Trimming at V came to 7 bases and at J to 5 bases, leaving 7 bases not matched to a gene. The CDR3 sequence is 13 residues long. As DNA, the CDR3 is TGTGCCAGCATTATGACAGGGTCGGAGACCCAGTACTTC. It yields the protein CASIMTGSETQYF.

J is TRBJ2-4 and V is TRBV30; 10 nucleotides line up with TRBD1. Trimming at V came to 2 bases and at J to 8 bases, leaving 6 bases not matched to a gene. Germline lookup yields CDR1 GTSNPN and CDR2 SVGIG (reference sequence). The CDR3 totals 14 residues. The CDR3 reads CAWSRTGGSYIQYF. The CDR3 DNA sequence: TGTGCCTGGAGTAGGACAGGGGGGAGTTACATTCAGTACTTC. Filled out from reference TRBV30 and TRBJ2-4, the complete variable domain reads SQTIHQWPATLVQPVGSPLSLECTVEGTSNPNLYWYRQAAGRGLQLLFYSVGIGQISSEVPQNLSASRPQDRQFILSSKKLLLSDSGFYLCAWSRTGGSYIQYFGAGTRLSVL.

The chain joins TRBV5-4 to TRBJ2-7; 8 positions agree with TRBD1. Germline CDR1 is SGHNT and CDR2 is YYREEE (reference sequence). The CDR3 covers 14 residues. With V trimmed by 4 bases and J by 6 bases, 9 bases remained unmatched. CDR3 coding DNA: TGTGCCAGCAGCCCGGCGGGGACAGGACGCGAGCAGTACTTC. This gives the protein CASSPAGTGREQYF.

The CDR3 reads CASSPGGWYEQYF. CDR3 sequence (DNA): TGTGCCAGCAGTCCCGGGGGGTGGTACGAGCAGTACTTC. V gene TRBV4-2 combines with J gene TRBJ2-7, with TRBD2 identical over 7 bases. After removal of 6 bases from V and 4 bases from J, the junction contained 6 bases not matched to a gene. Germline values: CDR1 LGHNA, CDR2 YNFKEQ. The CDR3 consists of 13 residues.

The rearrangement uses TRBV5-1 and TRBJ2-7; TRBD2 matches at 8 bases. CDR1 and CDR2 from the germline V gene are SGHRS and YFSETQ. CDR3 length: 14 amino acids. The ends lost 0 bases at V and 3 bases at J; junction bases unmatched: 2. For the CDR3, the DNA is TGCGCCAGCAGCTTGGTAGCGGGGAACTACGAGCAGTACTTC. As protein: CASSLVAGNYEQYF. The full variable domain, its missing parts supplied by reference TRBV5-1 and TRBJ2-7, is KAGVTQTPRYLIKTRGQQVTLSCSPISGHRSVSWYQQTPGQGLQFLFEYFSETQRNKGNFPGRFSGRQFSNSRSEMNVSTLELGDSALYLCASSLVAGNYEQYFGPGTRLTVT.

This clone appeared a few times. CDR3 bases: TGTGCCAGTAGTACCTCCTACGACCTAGCCCGGACCCAGTACTTC. This gives the protein CASSTSYDLARTQYF. This chain connects TRBV19 to TRBJ2-5; tentatively, D is TRBD2 (5 bases). Trimming removed 4 bases from V and 7 bases from J, with 19 bases in between. This CDR3 is 15 amino acids long. In germline, CDR1 is LNHDA, CDR2 SQIVND (reference sequence).

V usage is TRBV5-1 and J usage is TRBJ2-7, with 9 bases fitting TRBD1. The V gene end was trimmed by 0 bases and the J gene end by 6 bases; junction bases not matched to a gene: 19. Germline CDR1 is SGHRS and CDR2 is YFSETQ. The CDR3 is made up of 19 amino acids. In DNA form, the CDR3 reads TGCGCCAGCAGCTTGGCCGGGACAGGGAGGATGAGCTACGAAGGCGAGCAGTACTTC. It translates to CASSLAGTGRMSYEGEQYF.

The gene calls are TRBV19 and TRBJ1-5, with 9 positions matching TRBD1. This CDR3 comprises 13 residues. J gave up 4 bases and V 9 bases, and 4 bases lay outside the gene matches. CDR1 and CDR2 from the germline V gene are LNHDA and SQIVND (reference sequence). CDR3 DNA: TGTGCCAGCGGTGGGACAGGGAATCAGCCCCAGCATTTT. It specifies CASGGTGNQPQHF.

This clone was observed once. J is TRBJ1-5 and V is TRBV4-3; D remains unclear. The CDR3 runs 16 residues. V dropped 1 base and J dropped 0 bases, with 10 bases sitting between them. From germline, CDR1 is LGHNA and CDR2 YSLEER. CDR3 DNA: TGCGCCAGCAGCCAAGGAGTGGCGGATAGCAATCAGCCCCAGCATTTT. Its translation is CASSQGVADSNQPQHF.

The rearrangement joins TRBV5-1 to TRBJ2-2; 11 bases align to TRBD2. The germline CDR1 and CDR2 sequences are SGHRS and YFSETQ. The CDR3 runs 16 residues. The V segment lost 1 base and the J segment 7 bases; nucleotides outside the gene matches: 6. In DNA form, the CDR3 reads TGCGCCAGCAGCTTGACGGCTAGCGGGGGGAACGGGGAGCTGTTTTTT. It translates to CASSLTASGGNGELFF.

The gene calls are TRBV12-2 and TRBJ2-1; the D call TRBD2 from the table was never checked on the DNA. TRBV12-2 is described as a pseudogene. This CDR3 region has 16 residues. The CDR3 spells CASLISGLAGYNEQFF. In nucleotides, the CDR3 is TGTGCAAGTCTCATAAGTGGACTAGCGGGGTACAATGAGCAGTTCTTC.

This clone was seen once. The gene calls are TRBV18 and TRBJ1-1; D remains unclear. V was clipped by 0 bases and J by 0 bases, with 8 bases between them. Looked up from germline, CDR1 is KGHSH and CDR2 is LQKENI. This CDR3 is 15 amino acids long. This CDR3 reads CASSPPLTLNTEAFF. The CDR3 DNA reads TGTGCCAGCTCACCACCGTTAACATTGAACACTGAAGCTTTCTTT.